This is a list of T cell receptor beta chains from one sample in a study of T-cell reconstitution after alpha-beta-depleted transplantation in children. TCRdb re-analysed the PCR reads in MiXCR, keeping a single row per CDR3 protein. The data hold 400,000 to 550,000 distinct CDR3 sequences, with 10% observed a single time. The sequencing used PBMCs, collected before TCRalphabeta/CD19-depleted stem cell transplant. These receptors came from a child younger than 10 with inherited bone marrow failure, due to receive a stem cell transplant. Each CDR3 is given with its conserved first and last residue. The order of the fields is V gene, D gene, clone size, J gene, CDR3 protein, CDR3 DNA. D genes are given only for firm matches. Clone size appears in some rows only: once, few, many, or a class for an expanded clone.

v_gene: TRBV29-1; d_gene: NA; abundance: many; j_gene: TRBJ1-2; CDR3aa: CSVEAPAGGDYGYTF; CDR3nt: TGCAGCGTTGAAGCCCCGGCAGGCGGAGACTATGGCTACACCTTC
v_gene: TRBV12-3/TRBV12-4; d_gene: TRBD2; abundance: NA; j_gene: TRBJ2-1; CDR3aa: CASSLVGTSGSSRFF; CDR3nt: TGTGCCAGCAGTTTAGTAGGGACTAGCGGGAGTTCCCGGTTCTTC
v_gene: TRBV20-1; d_gene: NA; abundance: many; j_gene: TRBJ2-2; CDR3aa: CSGRHMTVTGELFF; CDR3nt: TGCAGTGGGAGGCATATGACCGTTACCGGGGAGCTGTTTTTT
v_gene: TRBV4-3; d_gene: NA; abundance: many; j_gene: TRBJ1-5; CDR3aa: CASSQDPREQPQHF; CDR3nt: TGCGCCAGCAGCCAAGATCCAAGAGAGCAGCCCCAGCATTTT
v_gene: TRBV5-1; d_gene: NA; abundance: many; j_gene: TRBJ2-6; CDR3aa: CASSWDSGANVLTF; CDR3nt: TGCGCCAGCAGCTGGGACTCTGGGGCCAACGTCCTGACTTTC
v_gene: TRBV13; d_gene: NA; abundance: NA; j_gene: TRBJ1-1; CDR3aa: CASSLGGGPAFF; CDR3nt: TGTGCCAGCAGCTTAGGCGGGGGGCCAGCTTTCTTT
v_gene: TRBV12-3/TRBV12-4; d_gene: NA; abundance: many; j_gene: TRBJ2-3; CDR3aa: CASSLMGGASTDTQYF; CDR3nt: TGTGCCAGCAGTTTAATGGGCGGGGCAAGCACAGATACGCAGTATTTT
v_gene: TRBV7-9; d_gene: NA; abundance: few; j_gene: TRBJ2-7; CDR3aa: CASSLARWEQYF; CDR3nt: TGTGCCAGCAGCTTAGCTAGGTGGGAGCAGTACTTC
v_gene: TRBV7-2; d_gene: NA; abundance: many; j_gene: TRBJ1-6; CDR3aa: CASSPRDFDNSPLHF; CDR3nt: TGTGCCAGCAGCCCCCGGGACTTCGATAATTCACCCCTCCACTTT
v_gene: TRBV7-2; d_gene: NA; abundance: many; j_gene: TRBJ2-5; CDR3aa: CASSFIGGVQETQYF; CDR3nt: TGTGCCAGCAGCTTTATTGGCGGAGTCCAAGAGACCCAGTACTTC
v_gene: TRBV7-9; d_gene: TRBD2; abundance: many; j_gene: TRBJ2-1; CDR3aa: CASSLVVASGNEQFF; CDR3nt: TGTGCCAGCAGCTTAGTCGTCGCTAGCGGGAATGAGCAGTTCTTC
v_gene: TRBV25-1; d_gene: TRBD2; abundance: many; j_gene: TRBJ2-7; CDR3aa: CASSELLGEGGYEQYF; CDR3nt: TGTGCCAGCAGTGAATTGCTGGGGGAGGGAGGCTACGAGCAGTACTTC
v_gene: TRBV4-3; d_gene: NA; abundance: NA; j_gene: TRBJ2-2; CDR3aa: CASSRDQTGELFF; CDR3nt: TGCGCCAGCAGCCGGGACCAAACCGGGGAGCTGTTTTTT
v_gene: TRBV20-1; d_gene: TRBD2; abundance: NA; j_gene: TRBJ2-7; CDR3aa: CCARDPEGLAGVGLYEQYF; CDR3nt: TGCTGTGCTAGAGATCCCGAGGGGCTAGCGGGAGTGGGCCTCTACGAGCAGTACTTC
v_gene: TRBV12-3/TRBV12-4; d_gene: NA; abundance: many; j_gene: TRBJ2-7; CDR3aa: CASSFGRGSYEQYF; CDR3nt: TGTGCCAGCAGTTTTGGGCGGGGCTCCTACGAGCAGTACTTC
v_gene: TRBV24-1; d_gene: TRBD1; abundance: many; j_gene: TRBJ2-3; CDR3aa: CATSDPTGADTQYF; CDR3nt: TGTGCCACCAGTGACCCCACAGGGGCAGATACGCAGTATTTT
v_gene: TRBV19; d_gene: TRBD1; abundance: many; j_gene: TRBJ2-7; CDR3aa: CASSILPGGYEQYF; CDR3nt: TGTGCCAGTAGTATCCTCCCAGGGGGCTACGAGCAGTACTTC
v_gene: TRBV12-3/TRBV12-4; d_gene: NA; abundance: many; j_gene: TRBJ2-2; CDR3aa: CASSLMTGELFF; CDR3nt: TGTGCCAGCAGTTTAATGACCGGGGAGCTGTTTTTT
v_gene: TRBV4-2; d_gene: NA; abundance: many; j_gene: TRBJ1-2; CDR3aa: CASSQVTVDYGYTF; CDR3nt: TGTGCCAGCAGCCAAGTAACAGTCGACTATGGCTACACCTTC
v_gene: TRBV6-5; d_gene: NA; abundance: many; j_gene: TRBJ2-1; CDR3aa: CASSYSVSTEQFF; CDR3nt: TGTGCCAGCAGTTACTCGGTTAGTACTGAGCAGTTCTTC
v_gene: TRBV29-1; d_gene: NA; abundance: many; j_gene: TRBJ2-1; CDR3aa: CSVEGGQGLEQFF; CDR3nt: TGCAGCGTTGAAGGAGGTCAGGGCTTGGAGCAGTTCTTC
v_gene: TRBV12-3/TRBV12-4; d_gene: NA; abundance: many; j_gene: TRBJ2-5; CDR3aa: CASSPRVPGETQYF; CDR3nt: TGTGCCAGCAGTCCTCGCGTTCCAGGAGAGACCCAGTACTTC
v_gene: TRBV10-3; d_gene: NA; abundance: many; j_gene: TRBJ2-5; CDR3aa: CAISEERAGGTQYF; CDR3nt: TGTGCCATCAGTGAGGAGAGGGCCGGGGGGACCCAGTACTTC
v_gene: TRBV12-3/TRBV12-4; d_gene: TRBD1; abundance: many; j_gene: TRBJ1-3; CDR3aa: CASSWGQLSGNTIYF; CDR3nt: TGTGCCAGCAGTTGGGGACAGCTCTCTGGAAACACCATATATTTT
v_gene: TRBV28; d_gene: TRBD1; abundance: many; j_gene: TRBJ1-1; CDR3aa: CASTTGISNDRAMAEAFF; CDR3nt: TGTGCCAGCACCACAGGCATTTCGAATGACAGGGCTATGGCTGAAGCTTTCTTT
v_gene: TRBV4-3; d_gene: NA; abundance: many; j_gene: TRBJ2-3; CDR3aa: CASSQDLGFRTDTQYF; CDR3nt: TGCGCCAGCAGCCAAGATTTGGGGTTTAGAACAGATACGCAGTATTTT
v_gene: TRBV7-9; d_gene: TRBD1; abundance: many; j_gene: TRBJ1-5; CDR3aa: CASSPGTGGLDQPQHF; CDR3nt: TGTGCCAGCAGCCCTGGGACAGGGGGCCTTGATCAGCCCCAGCATTTT
v_gene: TRBV20-1; d_gene: TRBD1; abundance: many; j_gene: TRBJ2-5; CDR3aa: CSAGDRGETQYF; CDR3nt: TGCAGTGCTGGCGACAGGGGAGAGACCCAGTACTTC
v_gene: TRBV20-1; d_gene: TRBD2; abundance: NA; j_gene: TRBJ2-5; CDR3aa: CSAGLAGGPRETQYF; CDR3nt: TGCAGTGCTGGGCTAGCGGGAGGGCCGCGAGAGACCCAGTACTTC
v_gene: TRBV12-3/TRBV12-4; d_gene: NA; abundance: many; j_gene: TRBJ2-1; CDR3aa: CASSLVGWNEQFF; CDR3nt: TGTGCCAGCAGTTTAGTAGGGTGGAATGAGCAGTTCTTC
v_gene: TRBV27; d_gene: TRBD2; abundance: NA; j_gene: TRBJ2-7; CDR3aa: CASSLSRLAGGRTDSYEQYF; CDR3nt: TGTGCCAGCAGTTTATCAAGACTAGCGGGAGGGCGAACCGACTCCTACGAGCAGTACTTC
v_gene: TRBV28; d_gene: NA; abundance: many; j_gene: TRBJ2-1; CDR3aa: CASSSLTAGNYNEQFF; CDR3nt: TGTGCCAGCAGCTCCCTTACGGCAGGCAATTACAATGAGCAGTTCTTC
v_gene: TRBV20-1; d_gene: NA; abundance: many; j_gene: TRBJ2-1; CDR3aa: CSAKSSYNEQFF; CDR3nt: TGCAGTGCTAAAAGCTCCTACAATGAGCAGTTCTTC
v_gene: TRBV10-3; d_gene: TRBD2; abundance: many; j_gene: TRBJ2-1; CDR3aa: CAISPVLAADNEQFF; CDR3nt: TGTGCCATCAGTCCAGTTCTAGCGGCAGACAATGAGCAGTTCTTC
v_gene: TRBV5-4; d_gene: NA; abundance: many; j_gene: TRBJ1-2; CDR3aa: CASSLWRGSFYGYTF; CDR3nt: TGTGCCAGCAGCTTGTGGAGGGGGAGTTTCTATGGCTACACCTTC
v_gene: TRBV7-6; d_gene: TRBD2; abundance: NA; j_gene: TRBJ2-1; CDR3aa: CASSPGLAGGSSYNEQFF; CDR3nt: TGTGCCAGCAGCCCGGGACTAGCGGGAGGAAGCTCCTACAATGAGCAGTTCTTC
v_gene: TRBV27; d_gene: NA; abundance: many; j_gene: TRBJ2-7; CDR3aa: CASSLGPGNYEQYF; CDR3nt: TGTGCCAGCAGTTTAGGTCCAGGGAACTACGAGCAGTACTTC
v_gene: TRBV28; d_gene: TRBD2; abundance: NA; j_gene: TRBJ2-7; CDR3aa: CASSLSTSGRAVYEQYF; CDR3nt: TGTGCCAGCAGTTTATCAACTAGCGGGAGGGCCGTCTACGAGCAGTACTTC
v_gene: TRBV7-2; d_gene: TRBD1; abundance: many; j_gene: TRBJ1-3; CDR3aa: CASSLSGTAGNTIYF; CDR3nt: TGTGCCAGCAGCCTCTCCGGGACAGCCGGAAACACCATATATTTT
v_gene: TRBV19; d_gene: NA; abundance: many; j_gene: TRBJ2-1; CDR3aa: CASSILVHNEQFF; CDR3nt: TGTGCCAGTAGTATTTTAGTCCACAATGAGCAGTTCTTC
v_gene: TRBV12-3/TRBV12-4; d_gene: NA; abundance: NA; j_gene: TRBJ2-2; CDR3aa: CASSPRPSTGELFF; CDR3nt: TGTGCCAGCAGCCCCCGGCCCTCCACCGGGGAGCTGTTTTTT
v_gene: TRBV19; d_gene: TRBD2; abundance: NA; j_gene: TRBJ2-7; CDR3aa: CATRTSGSHEQYF; CDR3nt: TGTGCCACTCGGACTAGCGGGAGCCACGAGCAGTACTTC
v_gene: TRBV5-6; d_gene: TRBD2; abundance: many; j_gene: TRBJ2-1; CDR3aa: CASSRTSGTSIINEQFF; CDR3nt: TGTGCCAGCAGCAGGACTAGCGGGACGTCTATCATCAATGAGCAGTTCTTC
v_gene: TRBV7-8; d_gene: NA; abundance: NA; j_gene: TRBJ2-1; CDR3aa: CASSFSENNEQFF; CDR3nt: TGTGCCAGCAGCTTTAGCGAGAACAATGAGCAGTTCTTC
v_gene: TRBV12-3/TRBV12-4; d_gene: NA; abundance: many; j_gene: TRBJ1-1; CDR3aa: CASSSDGIF; CDR3nt: TGTGCCAGCAGCTCCGACGGGATCTTT
v_gene: TRBV7-9; d_gene: TRBD1; abundance: many; j_gene: TRBJ2-5; CDR3aa: CASSEDRGQETQYF; CDR3nt: TGTGCCAGCAGCGAGGACAGGGGTCAAGAGACCCAGTACTTC
v_gene: TRBV10-3; d_gene: NA; abundance: many; j_gene: TRBJ2-1; CDR3aa: CAISGARASLTAYNEQFF; CDR3nt: TGTGCCATCAGTGGTGCGAGGGCTAGCCTCACGGCCTACAATGAGCAGTTCTTC
v_gene: TRBV7-8; d_gene: NA; abundance: many; j_gene: TRBJ2-1; CDR3aa: CASSLGADPYNEQFF; CDR3nt: TGTGCCAGCAGCTTAGGAGCGGACCCCTACAATGAGCAGTTCTTC
v_gene: TRBV4-3; d_gene: NA; abundance: many; j_gene: TRBJ2-7; CDR3aa: CASSGKLGSYEQYF; CDR3nt: TGCGCCAGCAGCGGGAAATTGGGCTCCTACGAGCAGTACTTC
v_gene: TRBV10-3; d_gene: TRBD1; abundance: few; j_gene: TRBJ2-1; CDR3aa: CAISESILRDRARNEQFF; CDR3nt: TGTGCCATCAGTGAGTCGATTCTCCGGGACAGGGCGCGGAATGAGCAGTTCTTC
v_gene: TRBV20-1; d_gene: TRBD1; abundance: NA; j_gene: TRBJ2-1; CDR3aa: CSATDTGTGGVNDQFF; CDR3nt: TGCAGTGCTACGGACACCGGGACAGGGGGCGTGAATGACCAGTTCTTC
v_gene: TRBV5-1; d_gene: TRBD2; abundance: many; j_gene: TRBJ2-3; CDR3aa: CASSLEGGSGDTQYF; CDR3nt: TGCGCCAGCAGCTTGGAAGGCGGGAGCGGAGATACGCAGTATTTT
v_gene: TRBV29-1; d_gene: NA; abundance: few; j_gene: TRBJ1-2; CDR3aa: CSVGGAKNYGYTF; CDR3nt: TGCAGCGTTGGGGGGGCGAAAAACTATGGCTACACCTTC
v_gene: TRBV7-8; d_gene: NA; abundance: many; j_gene: TRBJ2-7; CDR3aa: CASSPRRLVTYEQYF; CDR3nt: TGTGCCAGCAGCCCTAGGCGATTGGTAACCTACGAGCAGTACTTC